The 28 T cell receptor beta chains given below trace back to one sample, sequenced in a study of T cell repertoires in cytomegalovirus infection. These TCRs are of unknown antigen specificity. MiXCR, applied by TCRdb to the reads, yields one record per CDR3 protein. The data hold hundreds of thousands of distinct CDR3 sequences, with about a third observed a single time. The material was cultured CD8+ T cells from PBMCs, obtained from culture after CMV antigen stimulation. These TCRs come from a human donor in good health (CMV status not recorded). Some clones in this sample may be carry-over from other donors' samples.

This clonotype was found many times. The CDR3 protein is CASSSANTGELFF. The CDR3 nucleotides are TGTGCCAGCAGCTCGGCAAACACCGGGGAGCTGTTTTTT. The J gene is TRBJ2-2, the V gene TRBV7-2; unclear D gene. Germline V gene lookup returns CDR1 SGHTA and CDR2 FQGNSA. There are 13 residues in the CDR3. Trimming took 4 bases from V and 2 from J, leaving 5 bases between them. The whole variable domain, remainder taken from reference TRBV7-2 and TRBJ2-2, is GAGVSQSPSNKVTEKGKDVELRCDPISGHTALYWYRQSLGQGLEFLIYFQGNSAPDKSGLPSDRFSAERTGGSVSTLTIQRTQQEDSAVYLCASSSANTGELFFGEGSRLTVL.

The chain employs TRBV7-3 and TRBJ1-2, with D possibly being TRBD1 (5 bases). Trimming took 4 bases from V and 4 from J, leaving 10 bases between them. Germline-derived CDR1 and CDR2 are SGHTA and FQGTGA. The CDR3 runs to 13 residues. CDR3 nucleotide sequence: TGTGCCAGCAGCTCAAGAGGGACCTATGGCTACACCTTC. This translates into CASSSRGTYGYTF. The full variable domain, its missing parts supplied by reference TRBV7-3 and TRBJ1-2, is GAGVSQTPSNKVTEKGKYVELRCDPISGHTALYWYRQSLGQGPEFLIYFQGTGAADDSGLPNDRFFAVRPEGSVSTLKIQRTERGDSAVYLCASSSRGTYGYTFGSGTRLTVV.

This clonotype was observed at least ten times. The chain employs TRBV7-2 and TRBJ1-2; possible D gene TRBD1, 5 bases. The CDR3 is 15 amino acids. Germline loops: CDR1 SGHTA, CDR2 FQGNSA. With 6 bases removed from V and 2 bases from J, the gap between germline ends came to 16 bases. The CDR3 nucleotides are TGTGCCAGCAGGACCAACGACAGTCCCAACTATGGCTACACCTTC. Protein product: CASRTNDSPNYGYTF. Together with reference TRBV7-2 and TRBJ1-2, the CDR3 gives the full variable domain: GAGVSQSPSNKVTEKGKDVELRCDPISGHTALYWYRQSLGQGLEFLIYFQGNSAPDKSGLPSDRFSAERTGGSVSTLTIQRTQQEDSAVYLCASRTNDSPNYGYTFGSGTRLTVV.

The J gene is TRBJ2-1, the V gene TRBV4-3, with D unresolved. The CDR3 runs 14 residues. Trimming took 0 bases from V and 7 from J, leaving 10 bases between them. Per the germline V gene, CDR1 is LGHNA and CDR2 is YSLEER. The CDR3 DNA follows: TGCGCCAGCAGCCAAGATAGCCCCGGTAATGAGCAGTTCTTC. Amino acids: CASSQDSPGNEQFF.

This clonotype showed up just a few times. The chain is built from TRBV4-1 and TRBJ2-1; D may correspond to TRBD1 or TRBD2 (5 bases each). From germline, CDR1 is MGHRA and CDR2 YSYEKL. The V end was cut by 8 bases, the J end by 8 bases, with 25 bases between. This CDR3 contains 16 residues. As DNA, the CDR3 is TGCGCCAGCTCCAATATAGGGGAGATCGGTTACGATGAGCAGTTCTTC. Translation gives CASSNIGEIGYDEQFF.

CDR3 loop: CASTLWANTEAFF. The CDR3 DNA is TGTGCCAGCACCCTTTGGGCGAACACTGAAGCTTTCTTT. The V gene is TRBV6-2 or TRBV6-3, the J gene TRBJ1-1, with D unclear. Between the trimmed V and J ends, which lost 7 bases and 1 base, there was a span of 10 bases. In germline, CDR1 is MNHEY, CDR2 SVGEGT. This CDR3 has 13 residues.

This clonotype was seen ten or more times. The chain recombines TRBV24-1 with TRBJ1-1; D gene unclear. Germline V gene sequence: CDR1 KGHDR, CDR2 SFDVKD. The CDR3 covers 16 residues. Trimming cost V 2 bases and J 1 base, with 13 bases left between them. CDR3 region: CATSDSRSEGNTEAFF. The DNA for the CDR3 is TGTGCCACCAGTGATTCGCGGTCCGAGGGGAACACTGAAGCTTTCTTT.

This chain connects TRBV14 to TRBJ1-2, with D hard to call. V was clipped by 0 bases and J by 6 bases, with 14 bases between them. Germline lookup yields CDR1 SGHDN and CDR2 FVKESK. The CDR3 has 15 residues. The CDR3 DNA reads TGTGCCAGCAGCCAAGAAGGCGTGAGTGGTAATGGCTACACCTTC. Amino acid sequence: CASSQEGVSGNGYTF.

This chain connects TRBV5-1 to TRBJ1-1, with D possibly matching TRBD1 (6 bases). From germline, CDR1 is SGHRS and CDR2 YFSETQ. CDR3 size: 16 residues. Trimming removed 6 bases from V and 1 base from J, with 19 bases in between. The DNA for the CDR3 is TGCGCCAGCACTCCCTACTTCGGACAGACGAACACTGAAGCTTTCTTT. It codes for CASTPYFGQTNTEAFF.

In its sample, this clonotype was seen a few times. In nucleotides, the CDR3 is TGTGCCACCAGTGATTTTGGTTCAGCGCAGTACTTC. It yields the protein CATSDFGSAQYF. The chain carries TRBV24-1 and TRBJ2-5; D remains unclear. Trimming left V 1 base short and J 11 bases short, with 10 bases between. The CDR3 covers 12 residues. Germline CDR1 and CDR2: KGHDR and SFDVKD.

The chain is built from TRBV6-6 and TRBJ2-4; no clear D. Germline V CDR1 and CDR2: MNHNY, SVGAGI (reference sequence). The V end was cut by 7 bases, the J end by 5 bases, with 24 bases between. The CDR3 is 17 amino acids. CDR3 sequence reads: CASTHTRLAPIENIQYF. The DNA of the CDR3 is TGTGCCAGCACCCACACCCGATTGGCCCCAATCGAAAACATTCAGTACTTC.

The V call is TRBV28, the J call TRBJ2-7, with TRBD1 identical over 7 bases. Germline values: CDR1 MDHEN, CDR2 SYDVKM. This CDR3 comprises 12 residues. The ends lost 9 bases at V and 1 base at J; junction bases unmatched: 3. Here the CDR3 DNA reads TGTGCCAGTCAGGGGGAGTCCTACGAGCAGTACGTC. This translates into CASQGESYEQYV.

As to this clonotype: A much larger clone differs from this one at a single base, so this may be a read error. This chain uses TRBV7-2 with TRBJ2-4, with TRBD1 matching 7 bases. Germline V lookup: CDR1 SGHTA, CDR2 FQGNSA. The CDR3 extends over 15 amino acids. Losses at the gene ends were 1 base for V and 6 bases for J; bases not matched to a gene: 6. CDR3: CASSLVTGDRNIQYF. The DNA of the CDR3 is TGTGCCAGCAGCTTAGTAACAGGGGACCGAAACATTCAGTACTTC.

The chain has TRBV5-5 and TRBJ2-2, with 7 bases identical to TRBD1. Germline V gene lookup returns CDR1 SGHKS and CDR2 YYEKEE (reference sequence). V trimming: 6 bases; J trimming: 6 bases; junction bases outside the gene matches: 8. This CDR3 spans 14 amino acids. The CDR3 here is CASISGGSAGELFF. CDR3 bases: TGTGCCAGCATATCAGGGGGTTCCGCCGGGGAGCTGTTTTTT.

The chain employs TRBV28 and TRBJ1-2; 9 nucleotides align to TRBD1. V lost 4 bases, J lost 4 bases, and 7 bases stayed unmatched. The CDR3 contains 15 residues. Germline V CDR1 and CDR2: MDHEN, SYDVKM. CDR3 loop: CASSSTGGAGYGYTF. The DNA of the CDR3 is TGTGCCAGCAGTTCCACAGGGGGCGCAGGCTATGGCTACACCTTC.

The V gene is TRBV12-3 or TRBV12-4, the J gene TRBJ1-4; D call uncertain. Trimming took off 2 bases at V and 10 bases at J, with 8 bases between the two ends. The CDR3 runs 12 residues. The CDR3 DNA reads as TGTGCCAGCAGTTTACTGGGCGGAAAACTGTTTTTT. It yields the protein CASSLLGGKLFF.

Only a few counts were recorded for this clonotype. J is TRBJ2-7 and V is TRBV10-3; D is unclear. Germline V gene sequence: CDR1 ENHRY, CDR2 SYGVKD. Trimming stripped 3 bases from V and 1 base from J, with 4 bases between. This CDR3 has 12 residues. The CDR3 loop reads CAISDQSYEQYF. DNA of the CDR3: TGTGCCATCAGTGACCAGTCCTACGAGCAGTACTTC.

V and J are TRBV19 and TRBJ1-1; TRBD1 aligns across 7 bases. The V gene's germline CDR1 is LNHDA and CDR2 SQIVND (reference sequence). This CDR3 comprises 13 residues. After removal of 10 bases from V and 1 base from J, the junction contained 6 bases not matched to a gene. The CDR3 DNA reads as TGTGCCACTACGACAGGGCGGAACACTGAAGCTTTCTTT. It codes for CATTTGRNTEAFF.

V and J are TRBV12-3 or TRBV12-4 and TRBJ2-1; TRBD1 aligns across 7 bases. The CDR3 length is 10 residues. The J segment lost 10 bases and the V segment lost 8 bases, leaving 2 bases of the junction unmatched. For the CDR3, the DNA is TGTGCCAGCTTGGGACAGGAGCAGTTCTTC. Translated: CASLGQEQFF.

In the case of this clonotype: A much bigger clone sits one base away, suggesting this may be a read error. This chain connects TRBV12-3 or TRBV12-4 to TRBJ2-5; TRBD1 matches 7 bases. Trimming cost V 1 base and J 1 base; bases outside gene matches: 3. The CDR3 totals 15 residues. CDR3 sequence (DNA): TGTGCCAGCAGTTTAGGGGACAGCGTCCAAGAGACCCAGTACTTC. Protein product: CASSLGDSVQETQYF.

This clonotype was seen more than once but under ten times. V is TRBV7-6 and J is TRBJ1-1; 11 bases are a match to TRBD1. Trimming cost V 5 bases and J 2 bases; bases outside gene matches: 7. The CDR3 contains 16 residues. Germline V CDR1 and CDR2: SGHVS, FNYEAQ. CDR3 amino acids: CASSRGTGGINTEAFF. In DNA form, the CDR3 reads TGTGCCAGCAGCCGGGGGACAGGGGGAATTAACACTGAAGCTTTCTTT.

In this sample, this clonotype turned up many times. The chain joins TRBV7-8 to TRBJ2-7, with 8 bases fitting TRBD1. After removal of 4 bases from V and 5 bases from J, the junction contained 7 bases not matched to a gene. The CDR3 is 14 residues long. Germline CDR1 SGHVS, CDR2 FQNEAQ. The CDR3 spells CASSSQTGAHEQYV. The CDR3, as DNA: TGTGCCAGCAGCTCCCAGACAGGGGCGCACGAGCAGTACGTC.

This clonotype was observed once. Given a much more abundant clone one base away, this may be a read error. J is TRBJ2-1 and V is TRBV12-3 or TRBV12-4, with TRBD2 matching 8 bases. This CDR3 comprises 17 residues. For the CDR3, the DNA is TGTGCCAGCAGTTTTTTAGCGGGACAAAGCTCCTGCAATGAGCAGTTCTTC. This codes for CASSFLAGQSSCNEQFF.

This clonotype was seen at least ten times. V gene TRBV7-9 combines with J gene TRBJ2-1; 11 positions match TRBD2. Trimming cost V 1 base and J 5 bases; bases outside gene matches: 13. Germline V lookup: CDR1 SEHNR, CDR2 FQNEAQ (reference sequence). This CDR3 is built from 19 residues. CDR3 nucleotide sequence: TGTGCCAGCAGCTTAGGTTCGAGCGCTAGCGGGGGGCCTCACAATGAGCAGTTCTTC. Translation: CASSLGSSASGGPHNEQFF.

This clonotype turned up a few times. V usage is TRBV6-1 and J usage is TRBJ2-7; TRBD1 is a possible D gene (6 bases). This CDR3 comprises 13 residues. Trimming left V 5 bases short and J 3 bases short, with 11 bases between. The germline V gene encodes CDR1 MNHNS and CDR2 SASEGT. The CDR3 sequence: CASSIRDNYEQYV. DNA for the CDR3: TGTGCCAGCAGTATCCGGGACAACTACGAGCAGTACGTC.

The chain links TRBV27 to TRBJ1-1; D might be TRBD1 (6 bases). Germline V gene sequence: CDR1 MNHEY, CDR2 SMNVEV (reference sequence). V was shortened by 5 bases and J by 2 bases, with 9 bases between the two germline ends. The CDR3 length is 13 residues. The DNA for the CDR3 is TGTGCCAGCAGTCCGGGACACAACACTGAAGCTTTCTTT. Amino acids: CASSPGHNTEAFF.

The chain joins TRBV27 to TRBJ1-1, with D possibly being TRBD1 (5 bases). Trimming removed 8 bases at V and 4 bases at J, with 20 bases between. This CDR3 is 15 amino acids long. Germline CDR1 MNHEY, CDR2 SMNVEV (reference sequence). The CDR3 spells CASGRRARMGTEAFF. CDR3 DNA: TGTGCCAGCGGCCGCAGGGCCCGGATGGGCACTGAAGCTTTCTTT.

V gene TRBV5-1 combines with J gene TRBJ1-4; the D is unclear. This CDR3 has 16 amino acids. V was trimmed by 0 bases and J by 0 bases, leaving 9 bases between them. Germline values: CDR1 SGHRS, CDR2 YFSETQ. This CDR3 reads CASSLGPGPTNEKLFF. CDR3 in DNA: TGCGCCAGCAGCTTGGGGCCAGGCCCAACTAATGAAAAACTGTTTTTT.